The entry below describes one TCR beta chain. The data were taken from a study of cytomegalovirus exposure and HLA in healthy donors. The junction had 8 bases not matched to a gene; V was cut back by 5 bases and J by 2 bases. The CDR3 spans 17 residues. Germline V gene data show CDR1 as SEHNR and CDR2 as FQNEAQ (reference sequence). Sequencing used immunoSEQ multiplex PCR; TCRdb keeps in-frame clones, though not all of them. This sample carries tens of thousands of clones, roughly 92% of them seen once, and the ten largest clones take 1.1%. Sequencing was carried out using PBMCs. The chain combines TRBV7-9 with TRBJ2-6; TRBD2 matches 8 bases. The source of this sequence is a young man in good health and CMV-seronegative. The CDR3 protein is CASSVIAGSAGANVLTF. In DNA, the CDR3 is TGTGCCAGCAGCGTTATAGCGGGATCGGCTGGGGCCAACGTCCTGACTTTC.